The entry that follows covers one T cell receptor (beta chain) sequence. This CDR3 is built from 13 residues. V was pared by 7 bases and J by 7 bases, with 5 bases of the junction left unmatched. Germline assignment: CDR1 MDHEN and CDR2 SYDVKM. This specimen belongs to a study of cytomegalovirus exposure and HLA in healthy donors. The primer mix had 60 Vbeta and 13 Jbeta primers. Assay used: immunoSEQ multiplex PCR; TCRdb lists only in-frame clones, some missing. The repertoire holds approximately 150,000 clones, with around 75% as singletons. The chain has TRBV28 and TRBJ1-5; 9 bases are shared with TRBD1. What was sequenced was PBMCs. The clonotype was recovered from a man between 18 and 35 years old in good health and CMV-seropositive. CDR3 in amino acids: CASNTGGGQPQHF. CDR3 in DNA: TGTGCCAGCAATACAGGGGGCGGGCAGCCCCAGCATTTT.